Below are 15 T cell receptor beta chains sequenced from a single sample in a study of blood T cell repertoires in COVID-19. Sequencing used immunoSEQ multiplex PCR; TCRdb keeps in-frame clones, though not all of them. The data contain 100,000 to 150,000 clones, over 80% of them singletons. The sample comprised peripheral blood. These receptors all come from a man between 65 and 85 years old with acute or convalescent COVID-19.

The chain has TRBV27 and TRBJ1-1, with TRBD1 matching 7 bases. Looked up from germline, CDR1 is MNHEY and CDR2 is SMNVEV (reference sequence). The CDR3 is 14 amino acids. J was trimmed by 4 bases and V by 8 bases; bases with no gene match: 10. The CDR3 region has the DNA TGTGCCAGCGTCGACCGACAGGGAGGCACTGAAGCTTTCTTT. Translating gives CASVDRQGGTEAFF.

This chain joins TRBV6-1 and TRBJ1-2, with TRBD1 as a possible D gene (6 bases). Germline V gene data show CDR1 as MNHNS and CDR2 as SASEGT. V shed 0 bases and J shed 7 bases, with 12 bases lying between them. This CDR3 region has 14 residues. The DNA for the CDR3 is TGTGCCAGCAGTGAAGCGCAGGGGATTCGTGGCTACACCTTC. Translating gives CASSEAQGIRGYTF.

The V and J genes are TRBV27 and TRBJ1-6, with TRBD1 identical over 7 bases. V trimming: 6 bases; J trimming: 8 bases; junction bases outside the gene matches: 7. Germline V gene sequence: CDR1 MNHEY, CDR2 SMNVEV (reference sequence). The CDR3 runs to 14 residues. CDR3 sequence: CASRLDRADSPLHF. Written as DNA, the CDR3 is TGTGCCAGCAGGCTAGACAGGGCAGATTCACCCCTCCACTTT.

V usage is TRBV28 and J usage is TRBJ1-4; D gene ambiguous. Per the germline V gene, CDR1 is MDHEN and CDR2 is SYDVKM. Between the trimmed V and J ends, which lost 8 bases and 8 bases, there was a span of 24 bases. CDR3 length equals 16 residues. The CDR3 coding sequence is TGTGCCAGCGGCCAGTTATTGGGTTCGCCTAGGGAAAAACTGTTTTTT. It encodes CASGQLLGSPREKLFF.

The CDR3 sequence is CASGPGQGNNEQFF. The CDR3, as DNA: TGTGCTAGCGGGCCCGGACAGGGAAACAATGAGCAGTTCTTC. The chain uses TRBV12-5 and TRBJ2-1; TRBD1 agrees at 8 bases. Looked up from germline, CDR1 is LGHNT and CDR2 is FRNRAP. The CDR3 has 14 amino acids. V trimming: 9 bases; J trimming: 5 bases; junction bases outside the gene matches: 9.

The CDR3 region is CASSLAVTGKDNEQFF. DNA for the CDR3: TGCGCCAGCAGCTTGGCCGTTACAGGGAAGGACAATGAGCAGTTCTTC. V is TRBV5-1 and J is TRBJ2-1; TRBD1 is a possible D gene (6 bases). CDR1 is SGHRS and CDR2 is YFSETQ in the germline V gene. There are 16 residues in the CDR3. The V and J ends lost 0 bases and 5 bases respectively, with 15 bases between them.

Written as DNA, the CDR3 is TGTGCCAGCAGTCGGACAGACAAGTACCAAGAGACCCAGTACTTC. Amino acids: CASSRTDKYQETQYF. The chain uses TRBV6-5 and TRBJ2-5; possibly TRBD1 for D (6 bases). V dropped 5 bases and J dropped 0 bases, with 13 bases sitting between them. The CDR3 covers 15 residues. The germline V gene has CDR1 MNHEY and CDR2 SVGAGI.

The chain joins TRBV5-4 to TRBJ1-3; TRBD1 agrees at 9 bases. Germline assignment: CDR1 SGHNT and CDR2 YYREEE (reference sequence). The CDR3 runs to 15 residues. After removal of 4 bases from V and 4 bases from J, the junction contained 6 bases not matched to a gene. The CDR3 sequence is CASSLRDRVGNTIYF. CDR3 in DNA: TGTGCCAGCAGCCTCCGGGACAGGGTGGGAAACACCATATATTTT.

This clone appeared once. V usage is TRBV7-9 and J usage is TRBJ2-2, with 8 bases identical to TRBD1. J lost 6 bases, V lost 0 bases, and 6 bases had no gene match. This CDR3 comprises 16 residues. CDR1 is SEHNR and CDR2 is FQNEAQ in the germline V gene (reference sequence). DNA of the CDR3: TGTGCCAGCAGCTTAGCTTCCAGGGGGCGGTCCGGGGAGCTGTTTTTT. Translation gives CASSLASRGRSGELFF.

This clone was detected only once. The chain couples TRBV30 to TRBJ2-4, with no clear D. The CDR3 covers 12 residues. Germline V gene lookup returns CDR1 GTSNPN and CDR2 SVGIG (reference sequence). Trimming cost V 5 bases and J 1 base, with 6 bases left between them. As DNA, the CDR3 is TGTGCCTGGGCTAGGGCCAAAAACATTCAGTACTTC. Protein product: CAWARAKNIQYF.

This clone was seen a few times. V gene TRBV6-6 combines with J gene TRBJ2-3; 7 positions agree with TRBD2. Germline CDR1 MNHNY, CDR2 SVGAGI (reference sequence). The V segment lost 4 bases and the J segment 6 bases; nucleotides outside the gene matches: 10. The CDR3 consists of 15 residues. The CDR3 loop reads CASSWTSLGRDTQYF. The DNA of the CDR3 is TGTGCCAGCAGTTGGACTAGTTTAGGCAGGGATACGCAGTATTTT.

This chain's CDR3 is CASSRMNQDGYTF. In DNA form, the CDR3 reads TGCGCCAGCAGTCGCATGAATCAGGATGGCTACACCTTC. The chain uses TRBV5-1 and TRBJ1-2; D is undetermined. This CDR3 contains 13 residues. V lost 5 bases, J lost 6 bases, and 14 bases lay in between. Germline CDR1 SGHRS, CDR2 YFSETQ.

The V call is TRBV6-5, the J call TRBJ1-2; tentatively, D is TRBD1 (5 bases). Trimming shortened V by 6 bases and J by 3 bases, and 17 bases separated the two germline ends. The CDR3 extends over 15 amino acids. Germline CDR1 is MNHEY and CDR2 is SVGAGI. The CDR3 is CASSGASAGHYGYTF. DNA of the CDR3: TGTGCCAGCAGCGGGGCCAGTGCGGGGCACTATGGCTACACCTTC.

The V call is TRBV2, the J call TRBJ1-2, with D unresolved. CDR1 and CDR2 (germline): SNHLY, FYNNEI. The CDR3 has 15 amino acids. V was trimmed by 6 bases and J by 6 bases, leaving 20 bases between them. The CDR3 sequence is CASRSPGSFTDGYTF. The CDR3 coding sequence is TGTGCCAGCAGGTCGCCAGGCAGCTTTACGGATGGCTACACCTTC.

The chain couples TRBV4-1 to TRBJ1-1, with D possibly matching TRBD1 (6 bases). The CDR3 has 15 amino acids. Trimming took off 0 bases at V and 3 bases at J, with 11 bases between the two ends. Germline V CDR1 and CDR2: MGHRA, YSYEKL. The CDR3 nucleotides read TGCGCCAGCAGCCAAGATCCAGGGGCGGACACTGAAGCTTTCTTT. Amino acids: CASSQDPGADTEAFF.